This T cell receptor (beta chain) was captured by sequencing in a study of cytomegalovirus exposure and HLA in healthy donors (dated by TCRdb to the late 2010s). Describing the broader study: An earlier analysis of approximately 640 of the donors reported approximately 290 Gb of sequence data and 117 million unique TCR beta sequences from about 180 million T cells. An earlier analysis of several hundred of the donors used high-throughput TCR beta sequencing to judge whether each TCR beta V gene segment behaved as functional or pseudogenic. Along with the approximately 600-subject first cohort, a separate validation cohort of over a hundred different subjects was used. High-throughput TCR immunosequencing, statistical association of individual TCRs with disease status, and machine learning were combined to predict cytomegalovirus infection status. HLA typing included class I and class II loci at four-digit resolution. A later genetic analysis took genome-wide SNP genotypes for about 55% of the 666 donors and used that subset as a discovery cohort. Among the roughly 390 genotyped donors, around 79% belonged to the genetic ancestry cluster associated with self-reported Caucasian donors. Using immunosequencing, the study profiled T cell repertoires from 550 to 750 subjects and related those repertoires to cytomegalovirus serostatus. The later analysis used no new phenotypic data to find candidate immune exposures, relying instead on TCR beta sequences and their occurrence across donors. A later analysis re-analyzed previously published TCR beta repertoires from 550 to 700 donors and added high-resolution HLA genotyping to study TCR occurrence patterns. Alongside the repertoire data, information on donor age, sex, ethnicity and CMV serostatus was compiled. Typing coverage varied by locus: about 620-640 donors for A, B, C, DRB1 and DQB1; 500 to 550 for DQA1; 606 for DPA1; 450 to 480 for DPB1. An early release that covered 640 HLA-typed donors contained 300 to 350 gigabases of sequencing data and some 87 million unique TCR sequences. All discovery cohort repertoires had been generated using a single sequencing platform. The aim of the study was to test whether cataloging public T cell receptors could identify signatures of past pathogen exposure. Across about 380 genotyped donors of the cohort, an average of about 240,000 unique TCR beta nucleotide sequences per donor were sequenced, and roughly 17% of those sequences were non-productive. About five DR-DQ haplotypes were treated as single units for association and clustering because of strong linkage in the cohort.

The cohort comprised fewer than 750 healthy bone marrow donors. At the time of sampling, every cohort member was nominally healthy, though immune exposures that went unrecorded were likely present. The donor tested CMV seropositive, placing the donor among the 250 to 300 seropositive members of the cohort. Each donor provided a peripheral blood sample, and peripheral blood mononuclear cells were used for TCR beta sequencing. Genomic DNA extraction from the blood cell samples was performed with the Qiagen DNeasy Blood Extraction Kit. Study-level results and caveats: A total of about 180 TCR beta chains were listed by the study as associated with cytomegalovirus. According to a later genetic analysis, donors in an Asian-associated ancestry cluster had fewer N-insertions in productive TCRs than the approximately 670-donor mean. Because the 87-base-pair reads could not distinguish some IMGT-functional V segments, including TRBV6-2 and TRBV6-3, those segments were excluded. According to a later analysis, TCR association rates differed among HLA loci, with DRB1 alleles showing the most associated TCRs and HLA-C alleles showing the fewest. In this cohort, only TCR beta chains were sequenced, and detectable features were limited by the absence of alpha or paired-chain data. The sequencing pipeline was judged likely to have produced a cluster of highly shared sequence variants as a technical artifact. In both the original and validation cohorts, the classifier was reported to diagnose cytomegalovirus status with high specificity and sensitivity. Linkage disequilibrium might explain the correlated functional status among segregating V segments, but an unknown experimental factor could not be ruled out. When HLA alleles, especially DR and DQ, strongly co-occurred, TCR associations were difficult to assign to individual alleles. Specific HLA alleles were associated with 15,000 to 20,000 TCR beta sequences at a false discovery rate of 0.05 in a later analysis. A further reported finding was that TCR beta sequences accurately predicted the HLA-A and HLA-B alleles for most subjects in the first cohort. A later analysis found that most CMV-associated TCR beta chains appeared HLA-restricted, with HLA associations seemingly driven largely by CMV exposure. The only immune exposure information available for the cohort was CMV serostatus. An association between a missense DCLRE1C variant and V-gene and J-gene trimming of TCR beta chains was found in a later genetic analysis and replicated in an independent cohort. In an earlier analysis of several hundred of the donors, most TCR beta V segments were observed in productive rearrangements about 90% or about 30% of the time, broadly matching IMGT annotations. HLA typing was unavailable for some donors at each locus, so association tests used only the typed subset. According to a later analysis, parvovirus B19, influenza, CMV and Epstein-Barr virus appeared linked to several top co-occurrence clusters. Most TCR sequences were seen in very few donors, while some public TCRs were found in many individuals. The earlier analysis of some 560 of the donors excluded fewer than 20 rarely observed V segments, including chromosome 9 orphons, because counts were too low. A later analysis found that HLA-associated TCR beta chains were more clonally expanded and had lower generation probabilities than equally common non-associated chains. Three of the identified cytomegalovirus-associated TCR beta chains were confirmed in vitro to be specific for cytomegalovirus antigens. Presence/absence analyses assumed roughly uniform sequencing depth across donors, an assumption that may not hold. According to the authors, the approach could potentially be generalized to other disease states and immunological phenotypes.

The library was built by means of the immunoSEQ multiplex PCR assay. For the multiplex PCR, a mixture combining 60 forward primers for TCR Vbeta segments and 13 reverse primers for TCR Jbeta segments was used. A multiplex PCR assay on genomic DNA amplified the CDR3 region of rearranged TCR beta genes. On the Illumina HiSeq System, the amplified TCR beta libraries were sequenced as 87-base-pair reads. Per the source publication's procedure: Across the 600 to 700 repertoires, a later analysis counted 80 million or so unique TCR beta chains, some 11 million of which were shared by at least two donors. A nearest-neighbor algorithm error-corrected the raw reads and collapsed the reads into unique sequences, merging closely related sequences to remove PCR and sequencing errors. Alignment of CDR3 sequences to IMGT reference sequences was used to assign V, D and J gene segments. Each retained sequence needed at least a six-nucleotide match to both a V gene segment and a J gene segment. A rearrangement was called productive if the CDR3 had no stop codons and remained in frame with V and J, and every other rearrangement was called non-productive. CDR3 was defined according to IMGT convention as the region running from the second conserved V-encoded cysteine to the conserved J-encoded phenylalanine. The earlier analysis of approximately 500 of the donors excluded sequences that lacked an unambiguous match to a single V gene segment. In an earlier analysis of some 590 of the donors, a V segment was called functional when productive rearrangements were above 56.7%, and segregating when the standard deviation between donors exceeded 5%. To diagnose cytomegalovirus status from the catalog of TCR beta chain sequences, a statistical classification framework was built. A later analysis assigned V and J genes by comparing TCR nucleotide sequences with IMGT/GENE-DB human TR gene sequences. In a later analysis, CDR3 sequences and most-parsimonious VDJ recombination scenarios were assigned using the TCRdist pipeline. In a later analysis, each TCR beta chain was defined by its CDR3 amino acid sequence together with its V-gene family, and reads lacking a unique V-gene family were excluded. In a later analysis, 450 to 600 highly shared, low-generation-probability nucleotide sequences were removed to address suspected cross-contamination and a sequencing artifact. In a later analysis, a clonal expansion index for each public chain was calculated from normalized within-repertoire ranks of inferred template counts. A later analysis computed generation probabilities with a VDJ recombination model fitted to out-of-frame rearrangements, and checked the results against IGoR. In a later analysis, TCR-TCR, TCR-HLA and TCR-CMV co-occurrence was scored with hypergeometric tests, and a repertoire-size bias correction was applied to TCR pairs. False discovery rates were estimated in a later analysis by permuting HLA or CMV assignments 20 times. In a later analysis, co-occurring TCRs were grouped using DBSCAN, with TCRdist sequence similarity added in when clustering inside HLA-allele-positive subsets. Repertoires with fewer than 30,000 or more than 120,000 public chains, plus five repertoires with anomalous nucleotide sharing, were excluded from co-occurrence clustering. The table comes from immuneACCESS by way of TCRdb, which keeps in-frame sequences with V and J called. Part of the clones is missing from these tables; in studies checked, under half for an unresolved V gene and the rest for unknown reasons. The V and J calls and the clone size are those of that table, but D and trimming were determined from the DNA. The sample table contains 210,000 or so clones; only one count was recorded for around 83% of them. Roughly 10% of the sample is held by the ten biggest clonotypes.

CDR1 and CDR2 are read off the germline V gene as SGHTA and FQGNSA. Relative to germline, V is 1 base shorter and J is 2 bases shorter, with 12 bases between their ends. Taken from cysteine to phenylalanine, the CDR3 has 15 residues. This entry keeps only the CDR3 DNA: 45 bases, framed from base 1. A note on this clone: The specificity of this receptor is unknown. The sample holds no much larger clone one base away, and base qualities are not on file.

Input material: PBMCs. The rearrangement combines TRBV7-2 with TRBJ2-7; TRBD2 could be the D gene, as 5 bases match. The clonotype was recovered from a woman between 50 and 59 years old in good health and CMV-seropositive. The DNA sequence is TGTGCCAGCAGCTTAGTCCCAACTAGTACCTACGAGCAGTACTTC. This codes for CASSLVPTSTYEQYF. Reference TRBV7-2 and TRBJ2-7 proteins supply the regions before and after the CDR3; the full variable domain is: GAGVSQSPSNKVTEKGKDVELRCDPISGHTALYWYRQSLGQGLEFLIYFQGNSAPDKSGLPSDRFSAERTGGSVSTLTIQRTQQEDSAVYLCASSLVPTSTYEQYFGPGTRLTVT.